This T cell receptor beta chain emerged from a study of T-cell reconstitution after alpha-beta-depleted transplantation in children. Unique molecular identifiers were incorporated during preparation of the TCRbeta library. MiXCR was run by TCRdb on the PCR reads, yielding one entry per CDR3 protein. The table lists a few hundred thousand distinct CDR3 sequences, 8% to 9.5% of them singletons. In this sample, this clonotype turned up a few times. Trimming stripped 4 bases from V and 6 bases from J, with 12 bases between. There are 13 residues in the CDR3. The source of this sequence is a human donor who donated a stem cell graft to a child with acute lymphoblastic leukemia. Sequenced here: PBMCs from the stem cell graft donor, sampled from the stem cell graft. This chain links TRBV12-3 or TRBV12-4 with TRBJ1-2; D may be TRBD1 (5 bases). CDR3 sequence: CASSWGDLNGYTF. The CDR3 DNA is TGTGCCAGCAGTTGGGGGGATTTGAATGGCTACACCTTC.